Below are 17 T cell receptor beta chains sequenced from a single sample in a study of T-cell reconstitution after alpha-beta-depleted transplantation in children. Overall study results and limits: By one year post-transplant, T-cell counts and diversity largely arose from T cells that were newly produced.

The TCRbeta library was prepared with unique molecular identifiers. TCRdb reprocessed the PCR reads via MiXCR and lists one record per CDR3 protein. The sample lists some 300,000 distinct CDR3 sequences, 7.5% to 9% occurring once. No antigen has been identified for these receptors. Specimen: peripheral blood, collected 360 days after TCRalphabeta/CD19-depleted stem cell transplant. Receptor source: a female patient aged 2-10 years who had a stem cell transplant for Fanconi anemia, so the T cells may come from the graft donor.

This chain uses TRBV4-3 with TRBJ2-5, with D hard to call. V lost 3 bases to trimming and J lost 2 bases, with 13 bases between them. CDR1 and CDR2 (germline): LGHNA, YSLEER. The CDR3 is 15 amino acids. The CDR3 DNA sequence: TGCGCCAGCAGCCACAGAGTTAGCCCACAAGAGACCCAGTACTTC. Translation gives CASSHRVSPQETQYF.

Ten or more counts support this clonotype. The rearrangement joins TRBV28 to TRBJ1-2, with D unresolved. Between the trimmed V and J ends, which lost 5 bases and 8 bases, there was a span of 12 bases. The germline gives CDR1 MDHEN, CDR2 SYDVKM. This CDR3 is 12 amino acids long. The CDR3 DNA reads as TGTGCCAGCAGTGAGCCTCTTATGGGCTACACCTTC. Its translation: CASSEPLMGYTF.

This clonotype was observed many times. J is TRBJ1-6 and V is TRBV27; no reliable D call. Germline lookup yields CDR1 MNHEY and CDR2 SMNVEV (reference sequence). The germline V and J ends were trimmed by 3 bases and 9 bases, with 6 bases remaining between them. The CDR3 spans 12 residues. CDR3 sequence (DNA): TGTGCCAGCAGTTTGTTCGGTTCACCCCTCCACTTT. Translating it yields CASSLFGSPLHF.

DNA for the CDR3: TGCGCCAGCAGCTTGGCCGGGACAGGGGGCTTGGAGACCCAGTACTTC. Protein product: CASSLAGTGGLETQYF. The J gene is TRBJ2-5, the V gene TRBV5-1; 12 nucleotides agree with TRBD1. The V and J ends lost 0 bases and 5 bases, in that order; junction bases with no gene match: 5. CDR3 size: 16 residues. Germline values: CDR1 SGHRS, CDR2 YFSETQ.

This clonotype was observed many times. The chain combines TRBV5-1 with TRBJ2-7; 9 bases map to TRBD2. The germline V gene encodes CDR1 SGHRS and CDR2 YFSETQ. This CDR3 contains 16 residues. V lost 3 bases to trimming and J lost 0 bases; unmatched junction nucleotides: 7. In DNA, the CDR3 is TGCGCCAGCAGCTGGTCCGGGACTAGCAGCTCCTACGAGCAGTACTTC. Translated: CASSWSGTSSSYEQYF.

This clonotype was observed at least ten times. V usage is TRBV20-1 and J usage is TRBJ2-7, with 8 bases lining up with TRBD1. The CDR3 spans 14 residues. With 6 bases clipped from V and 5 bases from J, the junction kept 12 bases outside the gene matches. Germline-derived CDR1 and CDR2 are DFQATT and SNEGSKA (reference sequence). The CDR3 loop is CSAGFTTGGHEQYF. In DNA, the CDR3 is TGCAGTGCCGGGTTCACCACAGGGGGTCACGAGCAGTACTTC.

CDR3 sequence (DNA): TGTGCCAGCAGTCGCGCCCGGGGGCGGACTAATGAAAAACTGTTTTTT. Translating gives CASSRARGRTNEKLFF. The chain is built from TRBV6-2 or TRBV6-3 and TRBJ1-4; TRBD1 is a possible D gene (6 bases). CDR1 is MNHEY, CDR2 SVGEGT, per germline. The germline V and J ends were trimmed by 5 bases and 2 bases, with 15 bases remaining between them. This CDR3 has 16 amino acids.

This rearrangement joins TRBV9 to TRBJ2-1; a possible D gene is TRBD2 (5 bases). The length of the CDR3 is 15 residues. Germline V gives CDR1 SGDLS, CDR2 YYNGEE. Trimming shortened V by 0 bases and J by 3 bases, and 10 bases separated the two germline ends. The CDR3 DNA reads as TGTGCCAGCAGCGTAGAGGTCGGGGTCTACAATGAGCAGTTCTTC. Encoded protein: CASSVEVGVYNEQFF.

The rearrangement links TRBV6-1 to TRBJ1-6, with 7 bases that match TRBD1. CDR1 and CDR2 (germline): MNHNS, SASEGT. The trim removed 3 bases at V and 2 bases at J, leaving 4 bases unmatched. This CDR3 has 16 amino acids. CDR3 nucleotides: TGTGCCAGCAGTGACCAAGACAGGGCCTATAATTCACCCCTCCACTTT. Translation: CASSDQDRAYNSPLHF.

This clonotype was seen a handful of times. The chain joins TRBV20-1 to TRBJ1-1, with D tentatively TRBD1 (6 bases). Germline V lookup: CDR1 DFQATT, CDR2 SNEGSKA (reference sequence). This CDR3 contains 13 residues. Between the trimmed V and J ends, which lost 6 bases and 1 base, there was a span of 12 bases. The CDR3 region is CSAPTGQNTEAFF. The CDR3 bases are TGCAGTGCACCTACGGGACAGAACACTGAAGCTTTCTTT.

This clonotype has at least ten counts. The chain couples TRBV7-6 to TRBJ2-7, with TRBD2 identical over 9 bases. V lost 1 base to trimming and J lost 0 bases; unmatched junction nucleotides: 10. Per the germline V gene, CDR1 is SGHVS and CDR2 is FNYEAQ. The CDR3 runs 18 residues. The CDR3 region has the DNA TGTGCCAGCAGCTTAGATCCTAGCGGGGCCTTCAGCTCCTACGAGCAGTACTTC. Its protein product is CASSLDPSGAFSSYEQYF.

This clonotype was detected only a few times. The chain employs TRBV3-1 and TRBJ2-2, with 7 bases that match TRBD1. CDR1 and CDR2 (germline): LGHDT, YNNKEL (reference sequence). With 1 base clipped from V and 5 bases from J, the junction kept 4 bases outside the gene matches. This CDR3 is 15 amino acids long. The CDR3 protein is CASSQGQGETGELFF. The CDR3 coding sequence is TGTGCCAGCAGCCAAGGACAGGGAGAAACCGGGGAGCTGTTTTTT.

This clonotype was seen many times. This chain connects TRBV6-2 or TRBV6-3 to TRBJ2-5; 9 positions match TRBD2. This CDR3 spans 16 amino acids. CDR1 and CDR2 (germline): MNHEY, SVGEGT. V was pared by 2 bases and J by 3 bases, with 7 bases of the junction left unmatched. CDR3 residues: CASSYLGLAFEETQYF. The CDR3 bases are TGTGCCAGCAGTTACCTCGGACTAGCGTTTGAAGAGACCCAGTACTTC.

Only a few counts were recorded for this clonotype. CDR3 nucleotide sequence: TGTGCCAGCTCACTAAGCGTCCCGGGACAGGTGAACACTGAAGCTTTCTTT. This translates into CASSLSVPGQVNTEAFF. V is TRBV18 and J is TRBJ1-1, with 8 bases that match TRBD1. V dropped 4 bases and J dropped 0; count of bases not matched to a gene: 10. CDR1 and CDR2 (germline): KGHSH, LQKENI. The CDR3 loop spans 17 amino acids.

This clonotype showed up many times. V is TRBV20-1 and J is TRBJ1-6, with 7 bases that match TRBD1. CDR3 length: 14 amino acids. The germline CDR1 and CDR2 sequences are DFQATT and SNEGSKA (reference sequence). After removal of 5 bases from V and 4 bases from J, the junction contained 5 bases not matched to a gene. The CDR3 DNA sequence: TGCAGTGCTCGTACAGGGGCGTATAATTCACCCCTCCACTTT. It specifies CSARTGAYNSPLHF.

This clonotype came up many times. CDR3 in amino acids: CASSFPSGTSGSRETQYF. As DNA, the CDR3 is TGCGCCAGCAGCTTCCCCAGCGGGACTAGCGGGAGTAGGGAGACCCAGTACTTC. The genes are TRBV5-1 and TRBJ2-5; 14 nucleotides line up with TRBD2. The CDR3 is 18 residues long. CDR1 is SGHRS and CDR2 is YFSETQ in the germline V gene. V was clipped by 2 bases and J by 5 bases; unmatched bases: 11.

This clonotype came up many times. The rearrangement links TRBV5-1 to TRBJ2-5; D uncertain. Germline CDR1 and CDR2: SGHRS and YFSETQ. The CDR3 has 15 residues. V was pared by 0 bases and J by 1 base, with 10 bases between. The CDR3 DNA reads as TGCGCCAGCAGCTTGGTACAGTTCACCCAAGAGACCCAGTACTTC. Its protein is CASSLVQFTQETQYF.